The T cell receptor (beta chain) under discussion was sequenced for a study of monozygotic twins with inflammatory bowel disease. TCRdb reprocessed the 5' RACE reads and keeps a single row for each CDR3 protein, giving no DNA. This sample's table reports approximately 210,000 distinct CDR3 sequences. The CDR3 length is 13 residues. Germline-derived CDR1 and CDR2 are SGHRS and YFSETQ. Input material: blood. The receptor was isolated from a human donor with ulcerative colitis or Crohn's disease, or a healthy co-twin of an affected twin (not recorded which). V usage is TRBV5-1 and J usage is TRBJ2-5; there is no DNA to check the TCRdb D call of TRBD1. The CDR3 region is CASSFTGGETQYF.